This TCR beta chain was captured in a study of cytomegalovirus exposure and HLA in healthy donors. A word on this clone: Its antigen is not known.

Donors were ostensibly healthy at sampling, although undocumented immune exposures were probable. In the PCR, 60 Vbeta and 13 Jbeta primers were used. The repertoire was sequenced with immunoSEQ multiplex PCR; TCRdb's copy has only in-frame clones and lacks some. The sample lists about 140,000 clones, roughly 70% occurring once. Study-wide points: An observed cluster of highly shared sequence variants was recorded as a likely sequencing artifact. Several of the most significant clusters appeared linked to common viral pathogens, based on a later analysis. Earlier results showed most TCR beta V segments being productive about 87% or about 30% of the time.

Sequencing was done on a sample of PBMCs. The receptor comes from a middle-aged man in good health and CMV-seronegative.

The CDR3 spells CASSLGDGAQPQHF. The CDR3 DNA sequence: TGTGCCAGCAGTTTAGGGGATGGGGCCCAGCCCCAGCATTTT. The chain combines TRBV27 with TRBJ1-5; D perhaps matches TRBD1 (5 bases). Deletions cut 2 bases from V and 7 bases from J, with 12 bases between. CDR1 MNHEY and CDR2 SMNVEV come from the germline V gene (reference sequence). The CDR3 is made up of 14 amino acids.